A selection of T cell receptor beta chains follows, all from one sample in a study of blood T cells in healthy people across ages. TCRdb used MiXCR to reprocess the 5' RACE reads, holding one entry per CDR3 protein. The table includes about 640,000 distinct CDR3 sequences, roughly three fifths detected once. Sequenced input: blood. The receptors were sampled from a man aged 55 to 70 in good health. Both conserved end residues are part of each CDR3. A D gene is named only where the DNA matches it firmly. Expanded clones get a size class; other rows say once, few or many, or leave the size out.

clone_size,cdr3_length,j_call,v_call,d_call,cdr3_aa,cdr3_nt
NA,16,TRBJ2-1,TRBV12-3/TRBV12-4,NA,CASSFSGSSSYNEQFF,TGTGCCAGCAGTTTCAGCGGGTCGAGCTCCTACAATGAGCAGTTCTTC
NA,15,TRBJ2-5,TRBV7-2,TRBD1,CASSNRDRGYETQYF,TGTGCCAGCAGCAACCGGGACAGGGGGTATGAGACCCAGTACTTC
NA,12,TRBJ2-5,TRBV7-9,NA,CASILVGETQYF,TGTGCCAGCATCTTAGTTGGAGAGACCCAGTACTTC
NA,14,TRBJ2-5,TRBV3-1,NA,CASSQLTGSETQYF,TGTGCCAGCAGCCAACTGACAGGTTCAGAGACCCAGTACTTC
NA,16,TRBJ2-3,TRBV20-1,NA,CSARKLWGPSTDTQYF,TGCAGTGCTAGAAAGCTTTGGGGGCCTAGCACAGATACGCAGTATTTT
once,13,TRBJ1-4,TRBV20-1,NA,CSAPRATNEKLFF,TGCAGTGCTCCCAGGGCAACTAATGAAAAACTGTTTTTT
NA,13,TRBJ1-6,TRBV9,NA,CASSVGPNSPLHF,TGTGCCAGCAGCGTAGGGCCAAATTCACCCCTCCACTTT
NA,14,TRBJ1-4,TRBV20-1,TRBD1,CSARAGGQVEKLFF,TGCAGTGCTAGAGCAGGGGGGCAAGTAGAAAAACTGTTTTTT
NA,14,TRBJ2-7,TRBV7-2,NA,CASSSTVASYEQYF,TGTGCCAGCAGCTCAACAGTAGCTTCCTACGAGCAGTACTTC
NA,13,TRBJ2-1,TRBV5-1,NA,CASSWGDTNEQFF,TGCGCCAGCAGCTGGGGGGACACCAATGAGCAGTTCTTC
NA,14,TRBJ2-5,TRBV24-1,NA,CATEGPPTSNEQYF,TGTGCCACCGAGGGGCCCCCCACGAGTAATGAGCAGTACTTC
NA,16,TRBJ1-4,TRBV20-1,NA,CSADDRLGSTNEKLFF,TGCAGTGCTGACGACAGGCTGGGGTCAACTAATGAAAAACTGTTTTTT
NA,16,TRBJ1-2,TRBV6-2/TRBV6-3,TRBD1,CASTDFGTGETYGYTF,TGTGCCAGCACCGACTTTGGGACAGGGGAAACCTATGGCTACACCTTC
few,14,TRBJ2-5,TRBV20-1,NA,CSASAIRNQETQYF,TGCAGTGCTTCCGCAATCAGAAACCAAGAGACCCAGTACTTC
NA,14,TRBJ2-1,TRBV9,NA,CASSVVGGAGEQFF,TGTGCCAGCAGCGTAGTAGGGGGGGCAGGTGAGCAGTTCTTC
NA,18,TRBJ1-5,TRBV12-3/TRBV12-4,NA,CASSSSLGGAKGNQPQHF,TGTGCCAGCAGTTCTTCCTTGGGGGGAGCGAAAGGCAATCAGCCCCAGCATTTT
NA,14,TRBJ2-3,TRBV2,TRBD2,CASKGGGGTDTQYF,TGTGCCAGCAAAGGCGGGGGGGGCACAGATACGCAGTATTTT
NA,13,TRBJ2-6,TRBV29-1,NA,CSAGLPLSNVLTF,TGCAGCGCTGGTTTACCCCTGAGCAACGTCCTGACTTTC
NA,17,TRBJ1-6,TRBV6-2/TRBV6-3,NA,CASSPRGAATSNSPLHF,TGTGCCAGCAGTCCCCGGGGGGCCGCAACCTCGAATTCACCCCTCCACTTT
NA,13,TRBJ2-1,TRBV10-2,TRBD2,CASGLAGVLEQFF,TGCGCCAGCGGGCTAGCGGGGGTGCTGGAGCAGTTCTTC
NA,16,TRBJ2-1,TRBV6-1,NA,CASTRVRGTSYNEQFF,TGTGCCAGCACCCGAGTTCGGGGGACCTCCTACAATGAGCAGTTCTTC
NA,16,TRBJ2-7,TRBV7-2,NA,CASSLATTSRTYEQYF,TGTGCCAGCAGCTTAGCGACGACTAGTCGGACCTACGAGCAGTACTTC
NA,14,TRBJ2-7,TRBV3-1,TRBD2,CASSLGRERYEQYF,TGTGCCAGCAGCCTAGGGAGGGAGCGCTACGAGCAGTACTTC
NA,16,TRBJ2-1,TRBV20-1,NA,CSARVPSRSSYNEQFF,TGCAGTGCTAGAGTCCCATCAAGGTCGTCCTACAATGAGCAGTTCTTC
NA,18,TRBJ2-6,TRBV28,TRBD1,CASSQGRTGLGGANVLTF,TGTGCCAGCAGCCAAGGTCGGACAGGGTTGGGTGGGGCCAACGTCCTGACTTTC
NA,16,TRBJ2-1,TRBV9,NA,CASSVEVAVSYNEQFF,TGTGCCAGCAGCGTAGAAGTAGCGGTCTCCTACAATGAGCAGTTCTTC
few,13,TRBJ1-4,TRBV7-2,NA,CASSSRANEKLFF,TGTGCCAGCAGCTCCCGGGCTAATGAAAAACTGTTTTTT
NA,14,TRBJ2-2,TRBV6-5,NA,CASSYDPNTGELFF,TGTGCCAGCAGTTACGACCCCAACACCGGGGAGCTGTTTTTT
NA,18,TRBJ1-6,TRBV6-2/TRBV6-3,NA,CASSYTGRMSSYNSPLHF,TGTGCCAGCAGTTATACCGGACGGATGAGCTCCTATAATTCACCCCTCCACTTT
few,13,TRBJ2-7,TRBV11-2,NA,CASSPTGFREQYF,TGTGCCAGCAGCCCCACAGGGTTCCGCGAGCAGTACTTC
once,14,TRBJ1-4,TRBV6-1,NA,CASSELAVGEKLFF,TGTGCCAGCAGTGAATTGGCGGTGGGGGAAAAACTGTTTTTT
NA,16,TRBJ2-3,TRBV5-1,TRBD2,CASSFTGTSLDNTQYF,TGCGCCAGCAGCTTTACCGGGACTAGCCTGGATAATACGCAGTATTTT
many,17,TRBJ1-6,TRBV11-2,TRBD1,CASSAGGRFAYNSPLHF,TGTGCCAGCAGCGCAGGGGGGAGGTTTGCCTATAATTCACCCCTCCACTTT
NA,15,TRBJ1-1,TRBV5-1,TRBD1,CASSSTGGMNTEAFF,TGCGCCAGCAGCTCGACAGGGGGTATGAACACTGAAGCTTTCTTT
few,13,TRBJ2-7,TRBV11-3,NA,CASSLVFPYEQYF,TGTGCCAGCAGCTTAGTTTTCCCCTACGAGCAGTACTTC
few,15,TRBJ2-7,TRBV21-1,NA,CASSRGWKRPEAQYF,TGTGCCAGCAGCAGGGGTTGGAAGCGACCCGAAGCCCAGTACTTC
few,14,TRBJ1-2,TRBV3-1,TRBD1,CASSHPGQAYGYTF,TGTGCCAGCAGCCACCCGGGACAGGCCTATGGCTACACCTTC
NA,12,TRBJ1-1,TRBV12-3/TRBV12-4,NA,CASSLVVTEAFF,TGTGCCAGCAGTTTAGTGGTCACTGAAGCTTTCTTT
NA,16,TRBJ2-5,TRBV10-3,TRBD2,CAISESGGGGQETQYF,TGTGCCATCAGTGAGTCAGGCGGGGGAGGCCAAGAGACCCAGTACTTC
NA,16,TRBJ2-7,TRBV6-6,TRBD1,CASSKGQGALFYEQYF,TGTGCCAGCAGTAAGGGACAGGGGGCCCTTTTCTACGAGCAGTACTTC
NA,14,TRBJ2-5,TRBV7-9,NA,CASTSGAGQETQYF,TGTGCCAGCACCTCCGGGGCAGGCCAAGAGACCCAGTACTTC
NA,15,TRBJ1-4,TRBV6-6,NA,CASSYGSGSNEKLFF,TGTGCCAGCAGTTACGGGAGCGGGTCTAATGAAAAACTGTTTTTT